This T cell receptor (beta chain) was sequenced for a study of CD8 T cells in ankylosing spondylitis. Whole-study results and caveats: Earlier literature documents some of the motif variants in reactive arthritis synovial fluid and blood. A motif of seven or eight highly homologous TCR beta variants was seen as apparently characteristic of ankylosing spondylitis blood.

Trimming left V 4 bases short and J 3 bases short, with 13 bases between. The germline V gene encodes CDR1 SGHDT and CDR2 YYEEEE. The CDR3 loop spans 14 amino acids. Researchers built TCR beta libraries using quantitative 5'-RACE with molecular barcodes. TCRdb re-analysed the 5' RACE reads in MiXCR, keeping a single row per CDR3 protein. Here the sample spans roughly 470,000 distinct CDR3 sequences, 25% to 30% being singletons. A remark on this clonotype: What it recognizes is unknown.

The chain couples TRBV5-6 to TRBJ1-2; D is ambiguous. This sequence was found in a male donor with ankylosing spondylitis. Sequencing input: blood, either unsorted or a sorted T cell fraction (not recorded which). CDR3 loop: CASSQDSRHYGYTF. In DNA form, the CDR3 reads TGTGCCAGCAGCCAGGACTCCAGACACTATGGCTACACCTTC.